The 21 T cell receptor beta chains in this list originate from one sample, sequenced in a study of T cell changes during pregnancy in multiple sclerosis. Only in-frame clones appear in the TCRdb table, and some are missing; sequencing was by immunoSEQ multiplex PCR. This table holds some 54,000 clones, 93% found once. The source material was peripheral blood, sampled after pregnancy. These receptors all come from a female donor with multiple sclerosis, enrolled in a pregnancy study.

This chain connects TRBV5-1 to TRBJ2-1, with D maybe TRBD2 (5 bases). Germline CDR1 reads SGHRS; CDR2 reads YFSETQ. The V end was cut by 6 bases, the J end by 3 bases, with 13 bases between. The CDR3 is 14 amino acids. The CDR3 reads CASKERFGYNEQFF. The CDR3, as DNA: TGCGCCAGCAAGGAGCGGTTCGGCTACAATGAGCAGTTCTTC. Together with reference TRBV5-1 and TRBJ2-1, the CDR3 gives the full variable domain: KAGVTQTPRYLIKTRGQQVTLSCSPISGHRSVSWYQQTPGQGLQFLFEYFSETQRNKGNFPGRFSGRQFSNSRSEMNVSTLELGDSALYLCASKERFGYNEQFFGPGTRLTVL.

V and J are TRBV5-5 and TRBJ2-1; 7 bases are shared with TRBD1. Germline CDR1 is SGHKS and CDR2 is YYEKEE (reference sequence). The CDR3 runs 15 residues. J lost 1 base, V lost 6 bases, and 7 bases had no gene match. CDR3 loop: CASNPRDRSYNEQFF. CDR3 DNA: TGTGCCAGCAACCCACGGGACAGATCCTACAATGAGCAGTTCTTC.

The gene calls are TRBV4-3 and TRBJ2-3; 13 bases are shared with TRBD2. The CDR3 has 16 amino acids. Losses at the gene ends were 4 bases for V and 4 bases for J; bases not matched to a gene: 5. Germline V gives CDR1 LGHNA, CDR2 YSLEER. The CDR3 sequence is CASSPGTSGNSDTQYF. The CDR3 DNA is TGCGCCAGCAGCCCAGGGACTAGCGGGAACTCAGATACGCAGTATTTT.

This chain uses TRBV11-2 with TRBJ2-5, with 7 bases that match TRBD1. The CDR3 is 13 amino acids. With 5 bases clipped from V and 3 bases from J, the junction kept 3 bases outside the gene matches. In germline, CDR1 is SGHAT, CDR2 FQNNGV. CDR3 DNA sequence: TGTGCCAGCAGCCGAGACAGGGAAGAGACCCAGTACTTC. It is translated as CASSRDREETQYF. Drawing the rest from reference TRBV11-2 and TRBJ2-5, the complete variable domain is EAGVAQSPRYKIIEKRQSVAFWCNPISGHATLYWYQQILGQGPKLLIQFQNNGVVDDSQLPKDRFSAERLKGVDSTLKIQPAKLEDSAVYLCASSRDREETQYFGPGTRLLVL.

The chain carries TRBV7-2 and TRBJ2-7, with D possibly TRBD1 on 5 matching bases. Looked up from germline, CDR1 is SGHTA and CDR2 is FQGNSA. With 4 bases removed from V and 2 bases from J, the gap between germline ends came to 12 bases. The CDR3 sequence is 14 residues long. For the CDR3, the DNA is TGTGCCAGCAGCTGGACAATAGGGACCTACGAGCAGTACTTC. It encodes CASSWTIGTYEQYF.

This clone was detected only once. The J gene is TRBJ1-5, the V gene TRBV27; D ambiguous. CDR1 and CDR2 from the germline V gene are MNHEY and SMNVEV (reference sequence). The CDR3 runs to 14 residues. Deletions cut 5 bases from V and 1 base from J, with 9 bases between. The CDR3 region is CASSPGWSNQPQHF. CDR3 bases: TGTGCCAGCAGTCCCGGGTGGAGCAATCAGCCCCAGCATTTT.

The V gene is TRBV9, the J gene TRBJ2-7, with 10 bases aligning to TRBD1. With V trimmed by 4 bases and J by 2 bases, 6 bases remained unmatched. Germline loops: CDR1 SGDLS, CDR2 YYNGEE. This CDR3 contains 15 residues. The CDR3 coding sequence is TGTGCCAGCAGCCCCGGGACAGGGGTCCCCTACGAGCAGTACTTC. Its protein product is CASSPGTGVPYEQYF.

The chain is built from TRBV25-1 and TRBJ2-2; TRBD1 matches at 10 bases. Trimming removed 5 bases from V and 5 bases from J; junction bases left unmatched: 5. This CDR3 is built from 15 residues. The germline V gene has CDR1 MGHDK and CDR2 SYGVNS. DNA of the CDR3: TGTGCCAGCAGTCTATGGACAGGGGGTACCGGGGAGCTGTTTTTT. Its protein product is CASSLWTGGTGELFF. The full variable domain, completed using reference TRBV25-1 and TRBJ2-2, is EADIYQTPRYLVIGTGKKITLECSQTMGHDKMYWYQQDPGMELHLIHYSYGVNSTEKGDLSSESTVSRIRTEHFPLTLESARPSHTSQYLCASSLWTGGTGELFFGEGSRLTVL.

In this sample, this clone turned up a few times. The chain joins TRBV29-1 to TRBJ1-1; D gene ambiguous. The CDR3 has 11 residues. From germline, CDR1 is SQVTM and CDR2 ANQGSEA. Between the trimmed V and J ends, which lost 4 bases and 11 bases, there was a span of 14 bases. The chain's CDR3 is CSVGSEVEAFF. In DNA form, the CDR3 reads TGCAGCGTTGGAAGTGAAGTGGAGGCTTTCTTT.

Points on this clone: At the DNA level, this CDR3 is encoded by other sequences in the same sample as well. The chain recombines TRBV6-4 with TRBJ2-7; 11 bases agree with TRBD2. V shed 5 bases and J 7 bases; nucleotides not matched to a gene: 13. The CDR3 is 16 amino acids. Per germline, CDR1 MRHNA and CDR2 SNTAGT. The CDR3 DNA reads as TGTGCCAGCAGTCCCCTTGTTTTAGCGGGAGGGCATGAGCAGTACTTC. It codes for CASSPLVLAGGHEQYF.

This CDR3 is CASSRRTQGRKGELFF. CDR3 nucleotides: TGTGCCAGCAGCCGTCGCACACAGGGTAGAAAGGGGGAGCTGTTTTTT. The chain uses TRBV21-1 and TRBJ2-2; the DNA was not used to check the table's D call, TRBD1. TRBV21-1 is given as a pseudogene. This CDR3 region has 16 residues.

This sequence joins TRBV7-8 and TRBJ2-7; 7 nucleotides line up with TRBD1. Losses at the gene ends were 1 base for V and 6 bases for J; bases not matched to a gene: 9. The CDR3 has 15 amino acids. Germline CDR1 and CDR2: SGHVS and FQNEAQ. The CDR3 region has the DNA TGTGCCAGCAGCTTAGTCCGGCAGGGGGTAGGCGAGCAGTACTTC. It translates to CASSLVRQGVGEQYF.

This chain connects TRBV30 to TRBJ1-2; 7 bases match TRBD1. The CDR3 has 11 amino acids. With 5 bases clipped from V and 5 bases from J, the junction kept 2 bases outside the gene matches. Germline values: CDR1 GTSNPN, CDR2 SVGIG (reference sequence). CDR3 protein: CAWGQEYGYTF. The CDR3 DNA reads as TGTGCCTGGGGACAGGAGTATGGCTACACCTTC. Full variable domain (remainder filled in from reference TRBV30 and TRBJ1-2): SQTIHQWPATLVQPVGSPLSLECTVEGTSNPNLYWYRQAAGRGLQLLFYSVGIGQISSEVPQNLSASRPQDRQFILSSKKLLLSDSGFYLCAWGQEYGYTFGSGTRLTVV.

This clone was seen once. V usage is TRBV28 and J usage is TRBJ2-3; 7 positions match TRBD1. Germline trimming cut 6 bases from V and 0 bases from J; bases unmatched to any gene: 6. This CDR3 is built from 15 residues. Germline CDR1 MDHEN, CDR2 SYDVKM. CDR3 in amino acids: CASSLTGLSTDTQYF. The CDR3 coding sequence is TGTGCCAGCAGCCTGACAGGGTTAAGCACAGATACGCAGTATTTT.

This chain joins TRBV2 and TRBJ2-1, with 14 bases aligning to TRBD2. V was clipped by 8 bases and J by 9 bases; unmatched bases: 6. The CDR3 has 14 amino acids. Germline values: CDR1 SNHLY, CDR2 FYNNEI. CDR3 coding DNA: TGTGCCAGCCGACTAGCGGGAGGGTATACTGAGCAGTTCTTC. It specifies CASRLAGGYTEQFF.

This clone was seen a single time. V gene TRBV21-1 combines with J gene TRBJ2-5; TRBD1, the D gene given by the table, was not confirmed from the DNA. TRBV21-1 represents a pseudogene. The CDR3 totals 15 residues. The CDR3 spells CASSKIWDRGETQYF. The CDR3 region has the DNA TGTGCCAGCAGCAAAATTTGGGACAGGGGAGAGACCCAGTACTTC.

The chain is built from TRBV7-6 and TRBJ1-1; weak D call: TRBD1 (6 bases). Germline lookup yields CDR1 SGHVS and CDR2 FNYEAQ. The CDR3 totals 17 residues. With 4 bases removed from V and 1 base from J, the gap between germline ends came to 19 bases. CDR3 amino acids: CASSSGPKDRRNTEAFF. CDR3 in DNA: TGTGCCAGCAGCTCCGGACCCAAAGACAGGAGGAACACTGAAGCTTTCTTT. Filled out from reference TRBV7-6 and TRBJ1-1, the complete variable domain reads GAGVSQSPRYKVTKRGQDVALRCDPISGHVSLYWYRQALGQGPEFLTYFNYEAQQDKSGLPNDRFSAERPEGSISTLTIQRTEQRDSAMYRCASSSGPKDRRNTEAFFGQGTRLTVV.

The chain has TRBV19 and TRBJ2-1; no firm D call. The germline gives CDR1 LNHDA, CDR2 SQIVND (reference sequence). The CDR3 is made up of 13 amino acids. V was pared by 3 bases and J by 5 bases, with 8 bases between. The CDR3 sequence is CASSIIVNNEQFF. In DNA, the CDR3 is TGTGCCAGTAGTATCATAGTGAACAATGAGCAGTTCTTC.

The chain couples TRBV4-1 to TRBJ2-7, with 15 bases matching TRBD2. The CDR3 spans 17 residues. Germline trimming cut 3 bases from V and 5 bases from J; bases unmatched to any gene: 8. Germline loops: CDR1 MGHRA, CDR2 YSYEKL. The CDR3 sequence: CASSQFGTSGRTDEQYF. CDR3 sequence (DNA): TGCGCCAGCAGCCAGTTTGGGACTAGCGGGAGGACGGACGAGCAGTACTTC.

The chain joins TRBV30 to TRBJ1-2, with D maybe TRBD1 (6 bases). This CDR3 is built from 12 residues. CDR1 and CDR2 from the germline V gene are GTSNPN and SVGIG (reference sequence). Between the trimmed V and J ends, which lost 4 bases and 1 base, there was a span of 7 bases. The CDR3 nucleotides read TGTGCCTGGAACAGGGATAACTATGGCTACACCTTC. Translation: CAWNRDNYGYTF.

This clone was counted between two and nine times. The chain links TRBV7-3 to TRBJ2-3; TRBD2 aligns across 10 bases. Trimming at V came to 5 bases and at J to 7 bases, leaving 9 bases not matched to a gene. The CDR3 totals 15 residues. Germline V CDR1 and CDR2: SGHTA, FQGTGA. CDR3 sequence reads: CASSPLAGIQNTQYF. The CDR3 DNA reads TGTGCCAGCAGCCCACTAGCGGGAATACAGAATACGCAGTATTTT.